The entry below describes one T cell receptor (beta chain). Its antigen remains unknown. RNA transcripts were the template for amplifying TCR beta CDR3 regions. The TCR CDR3 was amplified in a first-round RT-PCR using the HTBI primer set. TCRdb re-called the multiplex PCR reads with MiXCR, one entry per CDR3 protein. Among 650,000 to 750,000 distinct CDR3 sequences listed, 12% to 15% were seen once. Patients aged 18 to 65 with hyperthyroidism were newly diagnosed, with duration under 2 months. Per the germline V gene, CDR1 is DFQATT and CDR2 is SNEGSKA (reference sequence). This CDR3 has 15 amino acids. Trimming took 6 bases from V and 6 from J; bases not matched to a gene: 13. The data originate from a study of T cells in Graves' hyperthyroidism and ophthalmopathy. Study results and caveats: Prediction of ophthalmopathy progression came a median 6.5 months pre-onset.

The specimen was blood. V usage is TRBV20-1 and J usage is TRBJ2-3; the match to TRBD2 covers 9 bases. This TCR was recovered from a woman under 30 with Graves' hyperthyroidism. CDR3 in amino acids: CSAPLGGRARDTQYF. CDR3 bases: TGCAGTGCCCCCCTTGGCGGGAGGGCCAGGGATACGCAGTATTTT.